These 13 T cell receptor beta chains originate from one sample sequenced in a study of blood T cells in healthy people across ages. A second PCR, run for roughly 7 to 11 cycles, used a sample-barcoded 5' primer plus a J-beta primer mix. One entry per CDR3 protein, called by TCRdb with MiXCR from the 5' RACE reads. The table includes over 300,000 distinct CDR3 sequences, over 45% detected once. Source material: blood. These receptors all come from a man aged 55 to 70 in good health.

The V gene is TRBV29-1, the J gene TRBJ2-7; 9 bases line up with TRBD2. The tail of the sequence fits TRBJ2-5 better, so the J call may be wrong. CDR1 and CDR2 from the germline V gene are SQVTM and ANQGSEA. CDR3 length: 15 residues. This CDR3 reads CSVEGLAGRWETQYF. CDR3 in DNA: TGCAGCGTTGAAGGCCTAGCGGGAAGGTGGGAGACCCAGTACTTC.

Concerning this clonotype: A read error may produce the germline difference seen at one junction end. The chain uses TRBV7-2 and TRBJ2-1; D is perhaps TRBD2 (6 bases). Germline V gene sequence: CDR1 SGHTA, CDR2 FQGNSA. The CDR3 is made up of 15 amino acids. The CDR3 region is CASSLRRDSYNEQFF. CDR3 nucleotides: TGTGCCAGCAGCTTAAGACGGGACTCCTATAATGAGCAGTTCTTC.

This chain links TRBV20-1 with TRBJ1-3; D possibly corresponds to TRBD1 (6 bases). V was clipped by 6 bases and J by 0 bases, with 9 bases between them. Germline CDR1 is DFQATT and CDR2 is SNEGSKA (reference sequence). The CDR3 covers 13 residues. The CDR3 loop is CSAEGGSGNTIYF. As DNA, the CDR3 is TGCAGTGCAGAGGGGGGCTCTGGAAACACCATATATTTT.

The sample holds a few counts of this clonotype. The V and J genes are TRBV9 and TRBJ2-3; 7 positions agree with TRBD2. This CDR3 has 17 amino acids. Trimming removed 0 bases from V and 2 bases from J; junction bases left unmatched: 9. CDR1 and CDR2 from the germline V gene are SGDLS and YYNGEE. CDR3 DNA: TGTGCCAGCAGCGTAGACCCCCCGGGACTAACCACAGATACGCAGTATTTT. As protein: CASSVDPPGLTTDTQYF.

The rearrangement joins TRBV20-1 to TRBJ2-3, with a weak D call TRBD2 (5 bases). V gave up 4 bases and J gave up 4 bases, with 27 bases separating them. Germline CDR1 is DFQATT and CDR2 is SNEGSKA (reference sequence). This CDR3 has 18 amino acids. CDR3 amino acids: CSAKDPWSGHSLPDTQYF. The CDR3 bases are TGCAGTGCTAAAGACCCCTGGAGCGGCCATTCCCTGCCAGATACGCAGTATTTT.

This rearrangement joins TRBV15 to TRBJ2-1; no definite D call. The CDR3 totals 14 residues. Germline CDR1 LNHNV, CDR2 YYDKDF (reference sequence). Trimming pared 0 bases from V and 3 bases from J, leaving 6 bases between. The CDR3 nucleotides are TGTGCCACCAGCAGAGAACCGAACTACAATGAGCAGTTCTTC. It codes for CATSREPNYNEQFF.

This chain links TRBV9 with TRBJ2-3; D perhaps matches TRBD1 (6 bases). Germline-derived CDR1 and CDR2 are SGDLS and YYNGEE. The V end was cut by 6 bases, the J end by 3 bases, with 11 bases between. The CDR3 length is 13 residues. CDR3 protein: CASTRGRTDTQYF. The CDR3 DNA reads as TGTGCCAGCACCAGGGGCAGGACAGATACGCAGTATTTT.

This clonotype was counted between two and nine times. The V gene is TRBV20-1, the J gene TRBJ2-7, with 7 bases identical to TRBD2. The CDR3 covers 13 residues. With 5 bases clipped from V and 0 bases from J, the junction kept 4 bases outside the gene matches. Germline V lookup: CDR1 DFQATT, CDR2 SNEGSKA (reference sequence). CDR3 in DNA: TGCAGTGCTGGGAGCGGGGCCTCCTACGAGCAGTACTTC. This gives the protein CSAGSGASYEQYF.

The CDR3 region has the DNA TGCGCCAGCAGCCATCGCGGGAACGGTGAAAAACTGTTTTTT. Its protein product is CASSHRGNGEKLFF. The V gene is TRBV4-3, the J gene TRBJ1-4; the D is unclear. The V gene's germline CDR1 is LGHNA and CDR2 YSLEER. The CDR3 totals 14 residues. V was shortened by 3 bases and J by 7 bases, with 12 bases between the two germline ends.

This clonotype occurred a few times. The rearrangement links TRBV7-6 to TRBJ2-3, with D possibly matching TRBD1 (6 bases). V dropped 4 bases and J dropped 2 bases, with 16 bases sitting between them. The CDR3 contains 16 residues. Germline loops: CDR1 SGHVS, CDR2 FNYEAQ. The chain's CDR3 is CASSSGFGQTTDTQYF. The CDR3 bases are TGTGCCAGCAGCTCCGGTTTCGGACAGACCACAGATACGCAGTATTTT.

This clonotype was recorded a few times. The chain links TRBV5-1 to TRBJ2-2, with unresolved D. Trimming shortened V by 7 bases and J by 0 bases, and 16 bases separated the two germline ends. The CDR3 runs to 16 residues. Germline V gene data show CDR1 as SGHRS and CDR2 as YFSETQ. CDR3 sequence: CASRTSFAANTGELFF. The CDR3 DNA sequence: TGCGCCAGCCGAACCTCCTTTGCCGCGAACACCGGGGAGCTGTTTTTT.

This clonotype has a single count. This sequence joins TRBV3-1 and TRBJ2-3; D is ambiguous. The length of the CDR3 is 15 residues. The V and J ends lost 0 bases and 0 bases respectively, with 7 bases between them. Looked up from germline, CDR1 is LGHDT and CDR2 is YNNKEL (reference sequence). CDR3 nucleotides: TGTGCCAGCAGCCAAGATCTCGTGAGCACAGATACGCAGTATTTT. As protein: CASSQDLVSTDTQYF.

This clonotype was counted a few times. The rearrangement uses TRBV7-9 and TRBJ2-7; TRBD2 matches at 8 bases. The assigned J gene may be wrong: the sequence end matches TRBJ2-5 better. Germline loops: CDR1 SEHNR, CDR2 FQNEAQ (reference sequence). This CDR3 is built from 15 residues. The DNA for the CDR3 is TGTGCCAGCAGCTATGACGGGGGGGCGCAGGAGACCCAGTACTTC. Translating gives CASSYDGGAQETQYF.